This T cell receptor (beta chain) originates from a study of monozygotic twins with inflammatory bowel disease. Whole-blood total RNA was extracted without T cell sorting. Remarks on this clonotype: Its cognate antigen is unknown.

Input per TCR library consisted of approximately 3.5 ug of total RNA. UMIs bearing a 6-nucleotide sample barcode were added through template switching. TCRdb re-called the 5' RACE reads; one entry per CDR3 protein, DNA not given. The sample features roughly 150,000 distinct CDR3 sequences, with more than 2.5% in its top ten. The CDR3 contains 15 residues. CDR1 is SGHAT, CDR2 FQNNGV, per germline. General study findings and limits: A distinction between different T cell subtypes was not possible.

This TCR was sampled from a human donor with ulcerative colitis or Crohn's disease, or a healthy co-twin of an affected twin (not recorded which). V usage is TRBV11-2 and J usage is TRBJ2-5. Specimen: blood. The CDR3 sequence is CASSSFQELQETQYF. The full variable domain, in which reference TRBV11-2 and TRBJ2-5 provide the parts outside the CDR3, is EAGVAQSPRYKIIEKRQSVAFWCNPISGHATLYWYQQILGQGPKLLIQFQNNGVVDDSQLPKDRFSAERLKGVDSTLKIQPAKLEDSAVYLCASSSFQELQETQYFGPGTRLLVL.